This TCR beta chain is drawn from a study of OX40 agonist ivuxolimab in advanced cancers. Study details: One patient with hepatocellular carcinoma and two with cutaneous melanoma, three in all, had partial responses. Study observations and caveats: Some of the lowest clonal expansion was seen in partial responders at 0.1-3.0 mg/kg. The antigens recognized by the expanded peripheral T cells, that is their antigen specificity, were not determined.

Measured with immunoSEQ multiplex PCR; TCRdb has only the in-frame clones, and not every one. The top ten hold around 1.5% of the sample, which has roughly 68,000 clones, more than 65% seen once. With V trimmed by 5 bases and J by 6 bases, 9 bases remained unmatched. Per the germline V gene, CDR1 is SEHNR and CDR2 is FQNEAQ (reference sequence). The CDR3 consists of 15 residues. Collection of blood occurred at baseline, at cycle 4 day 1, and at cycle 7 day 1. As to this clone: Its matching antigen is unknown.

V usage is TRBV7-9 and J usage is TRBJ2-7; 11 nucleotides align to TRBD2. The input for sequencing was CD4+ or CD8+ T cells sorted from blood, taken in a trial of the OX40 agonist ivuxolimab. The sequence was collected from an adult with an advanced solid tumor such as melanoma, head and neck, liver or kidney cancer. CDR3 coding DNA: TGTGCCAGCAGCCCCGTTGGGCTAGCGGGAGGCGAGCAGTACTTC. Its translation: CASSPVGLAGGEQYF.